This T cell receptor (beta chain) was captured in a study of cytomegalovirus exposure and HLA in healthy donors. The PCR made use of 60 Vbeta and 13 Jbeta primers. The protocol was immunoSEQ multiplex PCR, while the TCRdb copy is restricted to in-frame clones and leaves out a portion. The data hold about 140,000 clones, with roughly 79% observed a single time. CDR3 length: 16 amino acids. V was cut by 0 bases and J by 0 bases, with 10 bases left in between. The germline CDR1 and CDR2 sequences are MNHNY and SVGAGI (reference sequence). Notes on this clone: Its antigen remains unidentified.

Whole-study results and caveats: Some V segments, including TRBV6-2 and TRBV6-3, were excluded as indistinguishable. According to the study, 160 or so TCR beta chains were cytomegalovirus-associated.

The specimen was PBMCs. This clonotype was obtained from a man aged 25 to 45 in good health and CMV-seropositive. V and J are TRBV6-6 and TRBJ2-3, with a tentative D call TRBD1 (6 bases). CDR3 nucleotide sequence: TGTGCCAGCAGTTACTCGCCGGGACAAAGCACAGATACGCAGTATTTT. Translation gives CASSYSPGQSTDTQYF.